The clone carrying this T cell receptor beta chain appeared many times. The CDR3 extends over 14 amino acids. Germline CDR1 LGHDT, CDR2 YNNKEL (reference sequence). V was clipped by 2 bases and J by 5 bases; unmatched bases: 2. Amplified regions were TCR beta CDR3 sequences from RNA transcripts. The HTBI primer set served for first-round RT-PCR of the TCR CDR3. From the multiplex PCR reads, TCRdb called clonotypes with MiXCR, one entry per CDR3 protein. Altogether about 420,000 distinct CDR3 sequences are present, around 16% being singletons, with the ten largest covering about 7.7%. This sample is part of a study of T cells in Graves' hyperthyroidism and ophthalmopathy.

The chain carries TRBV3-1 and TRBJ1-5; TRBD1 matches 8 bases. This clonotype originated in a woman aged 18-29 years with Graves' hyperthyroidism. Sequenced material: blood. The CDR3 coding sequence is TGTGCCAGCAGCCAACAGGGGGCCCATCAGCCCCAGCATTTT. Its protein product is CASSQQGAHQPQHF.